This T cell receptor beta chain derives from a study of identifying expanded T cells in peripheral blood. Germline V gene data show CDR1 as SGDLS and CDR2 as YYNGEE. The germline V and J ends were trimmed by 0 bases and 9 bases, with 16 bases remaining between them. The CDR3 is 16 residues long. Sequenced by immunoSEQ multiplex PCR; TCRdb stores in-frame clones only, minus some. The top ten hold under 20% of the sample, which has around 60,000 clones, over 75% seen once. Concerning this clone: As yet, its antigen is unknown.

Points from the study as a whole: Across healthy donors, higher total template counts meant significantly greater approximately two-week count variance. Differentially abundant clones: approximately 1.3 between replicates, 15 to 17 at approximately two weeks, 19 to 20 at four.

The sample comprised blood. This TCR was sampled from a person aged 18 to 70 in good health. This chain links TRBV9 with TRBJ1-6; no definite D call. CDR3 DNA sequence: TGTGCCAGCAGCGTAGATCCTGAGGTTTTTGGTTCACCCCTCCACTTT. It specifies CASSVDPEVFGSPLHF. The full variable domain, in which reference TRBV9 and TRBJ1-6 provide the parts outside the CDR3, is DSGVTQTPKHLITATGQRVTLRCSPRSGDLSVYWYQQSLDQGLQFLIQYYNGEERAKGNILERFSAQQFPDLHSELNLSSLELGDSALYFCASSVDPEVFGSPLHFGNGTRLTVT.